These T cell receptor beta chains were read from a single sample in a study of blood T cell repertoires in COVID-19. The method was immunoSEQ multiplex PCR; TCRdb's version includes in-frame clones alone and lacks a portion of them. The sample gives 210,000 or so clones, about 90% of which show up once; roughly 3.7% is in the top ten. Sequencing was done on a sample of PBMCs or T cells enriched from blood (not recorded which). These TCRs come from a woman under 40 who had been exposed to COVID-19. CDR3s include the opening cysteine and the closing phenylalanine or tryptophan. A D gene is named only where the DNA matches it firmly. Clone size, where shown, is once, few, many, or a class for clones that have expanded.

cdr3_aa	cdr3_nt	d_call	v_call	clone_size	j_call
CASSRTDNEQFF	TGTGCCAGCAGCCGGACAGACAATGAGCAGTTCTTC	NA	TRBV13	few	TRBJ2-1
CASSPRGGSQETQYF	TGCGCCAGCAGCCCACGCGGGGGATCACAAGAGACCCAGTACTTC	TRBD2	TRBV5-1	NA	TRBJ2-5
CAWSVQGGQPQHF	TGTGCCTGGAGTGTACAGGGCGGACAGCCCCAGCATTTT	NA	TRBV30	once	TRBJ1-5
CASSPTPGETEAFF	TGTGCCAGCAGCCCGACCCCAGGGGAAACTGAAGCTTTCTTT	NA	TRBV5-4	few	TRBJ1-1
CASSSRGTSGTQQINEQFF	TGTGCCAGCAGCTCTAGGGGGACTAGCGGGACCCAGCAAATAAATGAGCAGTTCTTC	TRBD2	TRBV9	once	TRBJ2-1
CASSYSGGGYEQYF	TGTGCCAGCAGTTATAGCGGGGGGGGCTACGAGCAGTACTTC	TRBD2	TRBV2	NA	TRBJ2-7
CASGSEGNTEAFF	TGTGCCAGCGGGAGTGAGGGGAACACTGAAGCTTTCTTT	NA	TRBV2	NA	TRBJ1-1
CASSSDKGDGYTF	TGTGCCAGCAGCTCCGATAAGGGGGATGGCTACACCTTC	NA	TRBV7-4	NA	TRBJ1-2
CASSKGGQLQGEKLFF	TGTGCCAGTAGTAAAGGAGGCCAATTACAGGGTGAAAAACTGTTTTTT	NA	TRBV19	NA	TRBJ1-4
CASSPGLPASSYEQYF	TGTGCCAGCTCACCTGGGCTACCCGCAAGCTCCTACGAGCAGTACTTC	NA	TRBV18	NA	TRBJ2-7
CASSQFHSYEQYF	TGTGCCAGCAGCCAGTTCCACTCCTACGAGCAGTACTTC	NA	TRBV3-1/TRBV3-2	NA	TRBJ2-7
CASSFSGPSYEQYF	TGTGCCAGCAGTTTTAGCGGGCCGTCCTACGAGCAGTACTTC	TRBD2	TRBV27	NA	TRBJ2-7
CASLGGYEQYF	TGTGCCAGCCTGGGGGGCTACGAGCAGTACTTC	NA	TRBV7-9	NA	TRBJ2-7
CASSDEREEADTQYF	TGTGCCAGCAGCGATGAGCGGGAGGAGGCCGATACGCAGTATTTT	TRBD2	TRBV9	NA	TRBJ2-3
CASSEGRTTDTQYF	TGTGCCAGCAGTGAGGGGCGGACCACAGATACGCAGTATTTT	NA	TRBV6-1	NA	TRBJ2-3
CASSEGRTPQHF	TGTGCCAGCAGTGAAGGGAGGACCCCCCAGCATTTT	NA	TRBV2	once	TRBJ1-5
CASGLVPSGVYNEQFF	TGTGCTAGTGGTTTGGTACCGAGCGGGGTTTACAATGAGCAGTTCTTC	TRBD2	TRBV12-5	NA	TRBJ2-1
CASSLMGYRDSRQPQHF	TGTGCCAGCAGCTTAATGGGATACCGGGACAGTCGACAGCCCCAGCATTTT	TRBD1	TRBV7-8	NA	TRBJ1-5
CASSNLAAHEQYF	TGTGCCAGCAGCAATCTAGCCGCCCACGAGCAGTACTTC	NA	TRBV28	NA	TRBJ2-7
CASSPSSSVSSYNEQFF	TGCGCCAGCAGTCCAAGCTCTAGCGTCTCCTCCTACAATGAGCAGTTCTTC	NA	TRBV23-1	once	TRBJ2-1
CSASFQGAGETQYF	TGCAGTGCTAGTTTTCAGGGGGCAGGAGAGACCCAGTACTTC	TRBD1	TRBV20-1	NA	TRBJ2-5
CASSGLAGVYNEQFF	TGTGCCAGTAGCGGACTAGCGGGAGTGTACAATGAGCAGTTCTTC	TRBD2	TRBV19	NA	TRBJ2-1
CASRETGGNQPQHF	TGTGCCAGCAGGGAGACAGGGGGCAATCAGCCCCAGCATTTT	TRBD1	TRBV6-5	once	TRBJ1-5
CASSFSSGSGYEQYF	TGCGCCAGCAGCTTTTCCTCCGGTAGCGGCTACGAGCAGTACTTC	NA	TRBV5-1	once	TRBJ2-7
CASSLGLEVYEQFF	TGTGCCAGCAGCTTGGGACTAGAGGTTTATGAGCAGTTCTTC	NA	TRBV5-4	NA	TRBJ2-1
CASSGSTYNEQFF	TGTGCCAGCAGCGGGAGTACCTACAATGAGCAGTTCTTC	NA	TRBV7-6	NA	TRBJ2-1
CASRTTGADTQYF	TGTGCCAGCAGAACGACAGGGGCAGATACGCAGTATTTT	TRBD1	TRBV6-5	NA	TRBJ2-3
CASSGGGQGASYEQYF	TGTGCCAGCAGTGGAGGGGGACAGGGGGCTTCCTACGAGCAGTACTTC	TRBD1	TRBV28	NA	TRBJ2-7
CASGFNLAGVLSYEQYF	TGTGCTAGTGGTTTCAACCTAGCGGGAGTTCTCTCCTACGAGCAGTACTTC	TRBD2	TRBV12-5	NA	TRBJ2-7
CASTTTGTYEQYF	TGTGCCTCCACGACGACAGGGACCTACGAGCAGTACTTC	TRBD1	TRBV30	NA	TRBJ2-7
CAIRVGGSDTEAFF	TGTGCCATCAGGGTAGGGGGCTCGGACACTGAAGCTTTCTTT	TRBD1	TRBV10-3	NA	TRBJ1-1
CAISGRTSGRREQYF	TGTGCCATCAGCGGAAGGACTAGCGGGAGGCGCGAGCAGTACTTC	TRBD2	TRBV10-3	NA	TRBJ2-7
CASSAGTGRERTEAFF	TGTGCCAGCAGTGCGGGGACAGGGAGGGAGCGGACTGAAGCTTTCTTT	TRBD1	TRBV6-1	once	TRBJ1-1
CASSGTGRDYGYTF	TGTGCCAGCAGTGGGACAGGTCGTGACTATGGCTACACCTTC	TRBD1	TRBV27	NA	TRBJ1-2
CASSPYSSAGGYNEQFF	TGTGCCAGCAGCCCCTACTCCTCAGCGGGAGGGTACAATGAGCAGTTCTTC	TRBD2	TRBV7-6	NA	TRBJ2-1
CASGLGLAPDTQYF	TGTGCTAGTGGTTTGGGACTAGCGCCAGATACGCAGTATTTT	TRBD2	TRBV12-5	NA	TRBJ2-3
CASSSGGLAGGDEQFF	TGCGCCAGCTCCTCTGGGGGGCTAGCGGGAGGCGATGAGCAGTTCTTC	TRBD2	TRBV10-1	NA	TRBJ2-1
CASSSHHRGGYEQYF	TGTGCCAGCAGCTCCCATCACAGGGGAGGATACGAGCAGTACTTC	NA	TRBV3-1/TRBV3-2	NA	TRBJ2-7
CASSQGDRGRGNTEAFF	TGTGCCAGCAGCCAAGGGGACAGGGGCCGGGGGAACACTGAAGCTTTCTTT	TRBD1	TRBV14	once	TRBJ1-1
CASSSRRAHVRGTEAFF	TGTGCCAGCAGCTCCCGGAGGGCCCACGTACGGGGCACTGAAGCTTTCTTT	NA	TRBV13	NA	TRBJ1-1
CASSLQREGTGELFF	TGTGCCAGCAGTCTCCAGCGGGAGGGGACCGGGGAGCTGTTTTTT	TRBD2	TRBV27	NA	TRBJ2-2
CASSLSTGPPSGNTIYF	TGTGCCAGCTCGTTAAGTACAGGGCCACCCTCTGGAAACACCATATATTTT	NA	TRBV18	NA	TRBJ1-3
CASTTGLAGARNTGELFF	TGTGCCAGTACCACCGGACTAGCGGGAGCTCGGAACACCGGGGAGCTGTTTTTT	TRBD2	TRBV19	NA	TRBJ2-2
CASSSYHSDRDLGNTIYF	TGTGCCAGCAGTTCCTACCACAGCGACAGGGATCTTGGAAACACCATATATTTT	TRBD1	TRBV28	NA	TRBJ1-3
CASSSPLRVREQFF	TGTGCCAGCAGTTCCCCCCTTCGAGTCAGGGAGCAGTTCTTC	NA	TRBV27	NA	TRBJ2-1
CASSEDRGRASNQPQHF	TGTGCCAGCAGCGAGGACAGGGGGAGGGCTAGCAATCAGCCCCAGCATTTT	TRBD1	TRBV7-2	NA	TRBJ1-5
CASSDRETGELFF	TGTGCCAGCAGTGACCGGGAGACCGGGGAGCTGTTTTTT	NA	TRBV6-1	NA	TRBJ2-2
CASSFGDAGRDTQYF	TGTGCCAGCAGTTTTGGGGATGCCGGGAGAGATACGCAGTATTTT	NA	TRBV28	NA	TRBJ2-3
CASADSSYEQYF	TGTGCCAGCGCGGACAGCTCCTACGAGCAGTACTTC	NA	TRBV6-1	NA	TRBJ2-7
CAISDIKREPADF	TGTGCCATCAGTGATATCAAGCGGGAGCCCGCGGATTTT	TRBD2	TRBV10-3	NA	TRBJ2-3
CAGGRDYEQYF	TGTGCCGGTGGGCGGGACTACGAGCAGTACTTC	NA	TRBV30	NA	TRBJ2-7